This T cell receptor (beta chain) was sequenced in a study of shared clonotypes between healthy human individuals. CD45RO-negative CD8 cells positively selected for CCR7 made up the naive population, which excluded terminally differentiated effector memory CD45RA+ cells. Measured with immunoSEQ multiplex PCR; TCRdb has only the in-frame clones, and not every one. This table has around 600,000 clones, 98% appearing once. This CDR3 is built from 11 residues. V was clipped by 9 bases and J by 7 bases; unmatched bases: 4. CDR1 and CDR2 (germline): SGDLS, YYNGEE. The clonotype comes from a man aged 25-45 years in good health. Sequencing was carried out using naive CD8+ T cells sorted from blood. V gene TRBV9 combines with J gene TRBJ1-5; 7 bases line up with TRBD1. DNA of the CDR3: TGTGCCAAACAGGGGTCCCAGCCCCAGCATTTT. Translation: CAKQGSQPQHF. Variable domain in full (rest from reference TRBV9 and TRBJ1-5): DSGVTQTPKHLITATGQRVTLRCSPRSGDLSVYWYQQSLDQGLQFLIQYYNGEERAKGNILERFSAQQFPDLHSELNLSSLELGDSALYFCAKQGSQPQHFGDGTRLSIL.